These T cell receptor beta chains were read from a single sample in a study of radiation and T cells in renal cell carcinoma. The data were produced by immunoSEQ multiplex PCR, yet TCRdb's version contains in-frame clones alone and is incomplete. The sample contains 160,000 or so clones, roughly 87% of which appear only once. The material was blood, obtained from a patient whose treatment included radiotherapy and nephrectomy. The receptors derive from a woman aged 45-65 years with renal cell carcinoma. CDR3s include the opening cysteine and the closing phenylalanine or tryptophan. The D gene is left open where the match is weak. The size entry is marked missing in some rows and otherwise reads once, few, many or a size class.

V gene,J gene,D gene,clone size,CDR3 DNA,CDR3 protein
TRBV7-2,TRBJ1-3,TRBD1,once,TGTGCCAGCAGCTTGACAGGGGAAAACACCATATATTTT,CASSLTGENTIYF
TRBV11-2,TRBJ1-1,-,-,TGTGCCAGCAGCTCGCGGGGGGCCATGAACACTGAAGCTTTCTTT,CASSSRGAMNTEAFF
TRBV4-3,TRBJ1-2,-,few,TGCGCCAGCAGCCAAGGCGGGGCTACGACTAACTATGGCTACACCTTC,CASSQGGATTNYGYTF
TRBV19,TRBJ2-3,TRBD2,few,TGTGCCAGTAGTAGCGGGGGGGCAGCGGATACGCAGTATTTT,CASSSGGAADTQYF
TRBV6-1,TRBJ2-7,TRBD1,-,TGTGCCAGCAGTGCCGGGACAGGGTTCTACGAGCAGTACTTC,CASSAGTGFYEQYF
TRBV19,TRBJ1-2,-,-,TGTGCCAGTAGTATGGATACAGGGCCCGGCTACACCTTC,CASSMDTGPGYTF
TRBV19,TRBJ2-1,-,-,TGTGCCAGTAGTATAGGTGCTAGCCAGTATGAGCAGTTCTTC,CASSIGASQYEQFF
TRBV5-1,TRBJ2-7,TRBD1,once,TGCGCCAGCAGGAACCGACAGGGGGCTTCCTACGAGCAGTACTTC,CASRNRQGASYEQYF
TRBV4-1,TRBJ2-5,-,-,TGCGCCAGCAGCCGGGCCGCGGGACAGACAATTGAGACCCAGTACTTC,CASSRAAGQTIETQYF
TRBV5-1,TRBJ1-2,TRBD1,-,TGCGCCAGCAGCTTCGAACCGACAGGGAGTGCTAACTATGGCTACACCTTC,CASSFEPTGSANYGYTF